This entry lists 8 T cell receptor beta chains sequenced from one sample in a study of tissue T cells after allogeneic stem cell transplantation. TCRdb keeps only in-frame clones here, not all; method: immunoSEQ multiplex PCR. This table holds approximately 17,000 clones, around 70% found once. The sequenced material came from spleen. These receptor sequences come from a female BALB/c mouse in good health. The mouse line has the MHC haplotype H2-d.

As to this clone: Gene names denote mouse genes. The CDR3 reads CASSAETGDEQYF. The DNA read from the CDR3 is TGTGCCAGCAGCGCCGAGACAGGGGATGAACAGTAC. The V and J genes are TRBV3 and TRBJ2-7, with 8 bases identical to TRBD1. The read stops 1 residue short of the end of the CDR3; the missing end is completed from the germline J gene. Trimming took 5 bases from V and 5 from J; bases not matched to a gene: 5. The germline CDR1 and CDR2 sequences are SNHLY and FYNGKV (reference sequence). The CDR3 has 13 amino acids.

In regard to this clone: The gene names given are mouse names. The read ends 1 residue before the CDR3 terminus; that terminus is restored from the germline J gene. The chain is built from TRBV13-2 and TRBJ2-3; 8 bases line up with TRBD2. The CDR3 extends over 15 amino acids. Trimming took 2 bases from V and 0 from J; bases not matched to a gene: 2. Germline V gene sequence: CDR1 NNHNN, CDR2 SYGAGS (reference sequence). The CDR3 is CASGEGGASAETLYF. CDR3 DNA, as far as it was read: TGTGCCAGCGGTGAAGGGGGGGCGAGTGCAGAAACGCTGTAT.

This clone came up a few times. Germline and genes: mouse. The read terminates 1 residue before the CDR3 end, so the remaining end is supplied by the germline J gene. The genes are TRBV13-2 and TRBJ2-5; a weak D match, TRBD1 (5 bases). The ends were cut back, 0 bases at V and 6 bases at J, with 8 bases in the middle. The CDR3 sequence is 13 residues long. Germline assignment: CDR1 NNHNN and CDR2 SYGAGS (reference sequence). CDR3 in amino acids: CASGDGAGDTQYF. The CDR3 DNA, read in part, is TGTGCCAGCGGTGATGGGGCAGGGGACACCCAGTAC.

Comment on this clone: Any gene name here is a mouse gene name. The sequenced fragment ends 1 residue before the CDR3 boundary, so the rest is inferred from the germline J gene. Other DNA variants within this sample encode the same CDR3. This chain uses TRBV13-2 with TRBJ2-4; D ambiguous. This CDR3 spans 10 amino acids. Germline V gene data show CDR1 as NNHNN and CDR2 as SYGAGS (reference sequence). Trimming left V 5 bases short and J 4 bases short, with 2 bases between. The CDR3 protein is CASGENTLYF. Partial CDR3 DNA: TGTGCCAGCGGGGAAAACACCTTGTAC.

As regards this clone: The gene names given are mouse names. CDR3 DNA, as far as it was read: TGTGCCAGCAGTATCGGGGGGCCCACCGGGCAGCTCTAC. Translated: CASSIGGPTGQLY. The entire CDR3 protein is CASSIGGPTGQLYF. V usage is TRBV19 and J usage is TRBJ2-2, with D possibly being TRBD2 (7 bases). The read falls 1 residue short of the CDR3 end, and the missing part is taken from the germline J gene. Germline CDR1 FNHDT, CDR2 SITEND (reference sequence). V lost 2 bases, J lost 4 bases, and 9 bases lay in between. CDR3 size: 14 residues.

Concerning this clone itself: Germline and genes: mouse. CDR3 bases read: TGTGCCAGCAGTGGGGGAGCAAACACAGAAGTCTTC. As protein: CASSGGANTEVF. The complete CDR3 protein is CASSGGANTEVFF. The chain links TRBV13-3 to TRBJ1-1; D not certain. The read terminates 1 residue before the CDR3 end, so the remaining end is supplied by the germline J gene. The V end lost 3 bases, the J end lost 0 bases, and 6 bases lay between the germline ends. CDR1 and CDR2 from the germline V gene are NNHDY and SYVADS. This CDR3 has 13 residues.

In the case of this clone: Gene names and germline match the mouse. The sequenced fragment ends 1 residue before the CDR3 boundary, so the rest is inferred from the germline J gene. V gene TRBV2 combines with J gene TRBJ2-3; 9 positions match TRBD2. V dropped 1 base and J dropped 1; count of bases not matched to a gene: 0. The V gene's germline CDR1 is LGHNA and CDR2 YSYQKL. The CDR3 has 15 amino acids. The covered CDR3 bases are TGTGCCAGCAGCCAAGGGACTGGGGGTGCAGAAACGCTGTAT. Translating it yields CASSQGTGGAETLY. The whole CDR3 region reads CASSQGTGGAETLYF.

This clone was seen only a few times. All gene names here are mouse names. The read falls 1 residue short of the CDR3 end, and the missing part is taken from the germline J gene. The rearrangement joins TRBV13-2 to TRBJ2-4, with 11 bases fitting TRBD2. Trimming cost V 5 bases and J 5 bases; bases outside gene matches: 1. Germline V gene data show CDR1 as NNHNN and CDR2 as SYGAGS (reference sequence). The CDR3 contains 13 residues. The CDR3 DNA, read in part, is TGTGCCAGCGGCGGACTGGGGGGAAACACCTTGTAC. It yields the protein CASGGLGGNTLY. The whole CDR3 is CASGGLGGNTLYF.